This T cell receptor (beta chain) was captured by sequencing in a study of early T cells in non-severe SARS-CoV-2 infection. The wider study: Chains stayed unpaired after sequencing of bulk RNA from unsorted whole blood. Study outcomes and limitations: Lookups in VDJdb leaned toward anti-spike CD8 responses and missed private and CD4 specificities.

Molecules of cDNA were individually given unique molecular identifiers that were attached to them. TCRdb re-called the 5' RACE reads through MiXCR, storing one row per CDR3 protein. The data contain about 49,000 distinct CDR3 sequences, 10% to 15% of them seen just once; the ten biggest clones take up over 7.5%. This CDR3 is 14 amino acids long. J lost 3 bases, V lost 7 bases, and 6 bases had no gene match. Germline values: CDR1 ENHRY, CDR2 SYGVKD. This clonotype was counted many times. Its antigen is undetermined. This rearrangement joins TRBV10-3 to TRBJ1-3; 7 bases are shared with TRBD1. The sequence came from an adult who was a healthcare worker with PCR-confirmed SARS-CoV-2 infection or an uninfected control (not recorded which). The sequenced sample was whole blood. The CDR3 here is CAITDRADGNTIYF. The CDR3 bases are TGTGCCATCACCGACAGGGCGGATGGAAACACCATATATTTT.